These 4 T cell receptor beta chains originate from one sample sequenced in a study of T cells in Graves' hyperthyroidism and ophthalmopathy. Amplification of TCR beta CDR3 regions was performed using RNA transcripts as template. When the TCR CDR3 underwent first-round RT-PCR, the HTBI primer set was used. TCRdb re-called the multiplex PCR reads through MiXCR, storing one row per CDR3 protein. Among hundreds of thousands of distinct CDR3 sequences, about 14% were seen once, and the ten largest hold about 12%. The sequenced material came from blood. All receptors derive from a woman aged 50 to 65 with Graves' ophthalmopathy.

This clonotype was seen repeatedly, ten times or more. The chain employs TRBV7-3 and TRBJ2-5, with D perhaps being TRBD1 or TRBD2 (6 bases each). Looked up from germline, CDR1 is SGHTA and CDR2 is FQGTGA. The V and J ends lost 0 bases and 6 bases respectively, with 11 bases between them. The CDR3 is 14 residues long. The CDR3 DNA follows: TGTGCCAGCAGCTTAACTCCCGGGGGCAAGACCCAGTACTTC. Its protein is CASSLTPGGKTQYF.

The CDR3 DNA reads TGCGCCAGCAGCTTTTTCCGCGGCAGCACAGATACGCAGTATTTT. Its protein is CASSFFRGSTDTQYF. The chain joins TRBV5-1 to TRBJ2-3; no definite D call. The germline CDR1 and CDR2 sequences are SGHRS and YFSETQ. The CDR3 consists of 15 residues. V gave up 2 bases and J gave up 0 bases, with 10 bases separating them.

This clonotype was recorded many times. The chain carries TRBV6-1 and TRBJ2-7; 7 positions match TRBD2. The CDR3 extends over 17 amino acids. J lost 4 bases, V lost 6 bases, and 18 bases had no gene match. CDR1 is MNHNS and CDR2 is SASEGT in the germline V gene. CDR3 amino acids: CASRRSTSALGSYEQYF. The CDR3 DNA is TGTGCCAGCAGGAGATCTACTAGCGCCCTGGGATCTTACGAGCAGTACTTC.

This clonotype was counted ten times or more. The chain uses TRBV30 and TRBJ1-1; D gene unclear. The CDR3 covers 13 residues. Germline CDR1 GTSNPN, CDR2 SVGIG (reference sequence). V dropped 2 bases and J dropped 1 base, with 8 bases sitting between them. The CDR3 DNA reads TGTGCCTGGAGTCGGGCGGCGAACACTGAAGCTTTCTTT. Translation: CAWSRAANTEAFF.